The clone carrying this T cell receptor (beta chain) was recorded at least ten times. The antigen is undetermined. TCRdb called the reads again in MiXCR, with one record for every CDR3 protein. The data contain about 180,000 distinct CDR3 sequences, 13% to 15% of them seen just once; the ten biggest clones take up 25% to 30%. The sample belongs to a study of T cell repertoires in cytomegalovirus infection. The overall study: The public TCR beta signatures pointed to both CMV infection and matching HLA type.

V lost 2 bases to trimming and J lost 8 bases; unmatched junction nucleotides: 8. The CDR3 is 14 amino acids. Study results and limitations: There were carriers of CMV plus the relevant HLA, and cumulative public TCR beta family frequency identified them. There were HLA-C-restricted CMV-specific TCR beta clonotypes dominating the ex vivo response.

This clonotype originated in a human donor in good health (CMV status not recorded). Some clones in this sample may be carry-over from other donors' samples. V and J are TRBV12-3 or TRBV12-4 and TRBJ1-1; TRBD1 aligns across 7 bases. The sequencing sample was made of PBMCs. The CDR3 protein is CASSLLLGGDEAFF. The CDR3 DNA follows: TGTGCCAGCAGTTTACTACTAGGGGGCGACGAAGCTTTCTTT.